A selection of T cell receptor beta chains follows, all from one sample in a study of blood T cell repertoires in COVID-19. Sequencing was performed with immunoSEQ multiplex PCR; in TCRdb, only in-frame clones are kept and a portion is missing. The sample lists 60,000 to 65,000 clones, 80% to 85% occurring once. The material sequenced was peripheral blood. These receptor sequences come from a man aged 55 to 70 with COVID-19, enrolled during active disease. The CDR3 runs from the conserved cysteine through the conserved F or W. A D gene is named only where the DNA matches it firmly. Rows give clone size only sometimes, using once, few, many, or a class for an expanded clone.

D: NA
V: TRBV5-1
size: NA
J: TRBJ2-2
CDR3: CASSLGYRPTDTGELFF
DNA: TGCGCCAGCAGCTTGGGGTACAGGCCCACTGACACCGGGGAGCTGTTTTTT

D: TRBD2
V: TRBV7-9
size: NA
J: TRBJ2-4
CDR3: CASSEEAGLYIQYF
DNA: TGTGCCAGCAGCGAGGAAGCGGGACTGTACATTCAGTACTTC

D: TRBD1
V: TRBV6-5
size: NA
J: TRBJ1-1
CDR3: CASSSGGVGTEAFF
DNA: TGTGCCAGCAGTTCAGGGGGCGTAGGAACTGAAGCTTTCTTT

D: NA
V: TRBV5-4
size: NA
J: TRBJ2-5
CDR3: CASSLVAETQYF
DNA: TGTGCCAGCAGCTTGGTGGCAGAGACCCAGTACTTC

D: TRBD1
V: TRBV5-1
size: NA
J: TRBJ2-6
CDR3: CASSFLPRDRAGANVLTF
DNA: TGCGCCAGCAGCTTTCTACCTCGCGACAGGGCTGGGGCCAACGTCCTGACTTTC

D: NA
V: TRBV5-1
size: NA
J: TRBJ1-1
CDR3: CASSLMEGVGNTEAFF
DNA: TGCGCCAGCAGCTTGATGGAGGGTGTCGGTAACACTGAAGCTTTCTTT

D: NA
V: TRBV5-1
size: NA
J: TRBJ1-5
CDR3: CASSFRGNQPQHF
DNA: TGCGCCAGCAGCTTTAGGGGAAATCAGCCCCAGCATTTT

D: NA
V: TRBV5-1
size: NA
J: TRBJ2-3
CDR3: CASSSAAGQLVFTDTQYF
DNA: TGCGCCAGCAGCTCCGCCGCGGGACAGCTGGTTTTCACAGATACGCAGTATTTT

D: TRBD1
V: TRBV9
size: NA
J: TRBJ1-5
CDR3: CASSLIQGAGNQPQHF
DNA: TGTGCCAGCAGCTTAATACAGGGGGCGGGCAATCAGCCCCAGCATTTT

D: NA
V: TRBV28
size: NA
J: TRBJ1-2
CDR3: CASYDYRGGGYTF
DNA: TGTGCCAGCTACGATTACCGTGGAGGTGGCTACACCTTC

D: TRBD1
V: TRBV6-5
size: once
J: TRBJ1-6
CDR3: CASSYSDRARPLHF
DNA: TGTGCCAGCAGTTACTCGGACAGGGCGAGGCCCCTCCACTTT

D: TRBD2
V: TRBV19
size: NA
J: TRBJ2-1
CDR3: CASSKGLAGGSTYNEQFF
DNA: TGTGCCAGTAGTAAGGGACTAGCGGGAGGATCTACCTACAATGAGCAGTTCTTC

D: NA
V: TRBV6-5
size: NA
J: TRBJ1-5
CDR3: CASSYSRSHQQPQHF
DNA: TGTGCCAGCAGTTACTCGAGGTCCCATCAACAGCCCCAGCATTTT

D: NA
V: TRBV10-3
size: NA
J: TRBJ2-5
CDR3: CAISEGVKETQYF
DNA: TGTGCCATCTCTGAGGGGGTAAAAGAGACCCAGTACTTC

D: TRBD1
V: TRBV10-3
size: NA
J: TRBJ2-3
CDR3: CAISKQGTDTQYF
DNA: TGTGCCATCAGTAAACAGGGGACAGATACGCAGTATTTT